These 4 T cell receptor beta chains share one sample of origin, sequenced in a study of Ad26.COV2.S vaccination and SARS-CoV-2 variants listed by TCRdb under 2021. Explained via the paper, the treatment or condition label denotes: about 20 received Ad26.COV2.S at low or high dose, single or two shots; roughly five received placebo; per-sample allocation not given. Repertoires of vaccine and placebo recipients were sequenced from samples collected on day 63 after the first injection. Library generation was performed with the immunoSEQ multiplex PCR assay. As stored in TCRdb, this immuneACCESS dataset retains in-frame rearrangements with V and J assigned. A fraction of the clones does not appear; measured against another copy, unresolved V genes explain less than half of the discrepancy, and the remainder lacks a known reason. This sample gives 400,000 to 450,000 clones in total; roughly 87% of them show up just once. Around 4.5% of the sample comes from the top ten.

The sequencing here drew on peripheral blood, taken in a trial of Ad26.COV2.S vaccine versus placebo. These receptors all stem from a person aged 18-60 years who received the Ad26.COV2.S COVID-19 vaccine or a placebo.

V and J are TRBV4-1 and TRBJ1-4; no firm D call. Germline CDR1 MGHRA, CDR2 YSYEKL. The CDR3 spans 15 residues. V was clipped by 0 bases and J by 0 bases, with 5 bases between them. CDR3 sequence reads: CASSQDGSTNEKLFF. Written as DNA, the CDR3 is TGCGCCAGCAGCCAAGACGGATCAACTAATGAAAAACTGTTTTTT.

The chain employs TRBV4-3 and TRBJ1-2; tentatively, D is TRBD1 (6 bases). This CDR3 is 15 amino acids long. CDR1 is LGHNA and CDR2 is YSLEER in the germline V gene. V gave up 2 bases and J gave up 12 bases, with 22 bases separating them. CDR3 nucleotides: TGCGCCAGCAGCCAATCGGGCCATGACAGGTCCCCGAACACCTTC. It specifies CASSQSGHDRSPNTF.

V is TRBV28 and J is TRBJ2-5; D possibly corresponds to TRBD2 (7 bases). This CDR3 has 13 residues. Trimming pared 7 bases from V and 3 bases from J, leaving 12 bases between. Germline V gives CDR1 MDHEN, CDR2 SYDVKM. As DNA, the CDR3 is TGTGCCAGCACCGAAGGGGGGGAAGAGACCCAGTACTTC. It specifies CASTEGGEETQYF.

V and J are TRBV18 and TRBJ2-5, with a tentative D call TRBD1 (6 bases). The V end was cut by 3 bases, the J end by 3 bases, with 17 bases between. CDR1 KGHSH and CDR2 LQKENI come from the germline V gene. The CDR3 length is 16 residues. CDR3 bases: TGTGCCAGCTCACCTATGCGCCCGGACAGCAAAGAGACCCAGTACTTC. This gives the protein CASSPMRPDSKETQYF.